These 30 T cell receptor beta chains came from one sample sequenced in a study of PD-1 blockade in mismatch repair-deficient tumors (dated by TCRdb to 2016 to 2017). Interpreted using the paper, the time point label stands for: peripheral blood before pembrolizumab. Library preparation employed the immunoSEQ multiplex PCR assay. TCRdb stores this immuneACCESS table with in-frame sequences only. Part of the clones is absent; in the studies checked, under half of the shortfall reflects unresolved V genes, and no reason is known for the rest. In all, the sample holds about 49,000 clones, and around 77% of those were seen once. Roughly 3% of the sample lies in the top ten. Specimen: PBMCs, collected before pembrolizumab treatment. Receptors were obtained from an adult with mismatch repair-deficient cancer.

In nucleotides, the CDR3 is TGTGCCAGCAGTTCCCGGGACCAAAGACTGTTTTTT. It encodes CASSSRDQRLFF. The chain joins TRBV6-5 to TRBJ1-4; D is possibly TRBD1 (5 bases). Germline V CDR1 and CDR2: MNHEY, SVGAGI. The CDR3 spans 12 residues. Trimming stripped 4 bases from V and 13 bases from J, with 13 bases between.

This clone came up once. This chain uses TRBV7-9 with TRBJ2-6; D gene uncertain. V dropped 1 base and J dropped 0 bases, with 4 bases sitting between them. Germline-derived CDR1 and CDR2 are SEHNR and FQNEAQ (reference sequence). The CDR3 runs to 15 residues. The CDR3: CASSLGPSGANVLTF. The CDR3 DNA is TGTGCCAGCAGCTTAGGGCCCTCTGGGGCCAACGTCCTGACTTTC. The variable domain in full, with the rest retrieved from reference TRBV7-9 and TRBJ2-6, is DTGVSQNPRHKITKRGQNVTFRCDPISEHNRLYWYRQTLGQGPEFLTYFQNEAQLEKSRLLSDRFSAERPKGSFSTLEIQRTEQGDSAMYLCASSLGPSGANVLTFGAGSRLTVL.

This chain uses TRBV29-1 with TRBJ2-5; 7 bases align to TRBD1. V gave up 3 bases and J gave up 5 bases; unmatched junction bases: 12. This CDR3 is built from 15 residues. The germline V gene has CDR1 SQVTM and CDR2 ANQGSEA. The CDR3 reads CSVDAVTGIGETQYF. CDR3 coding DNA: TGCAGCGTTGATGCGGTGACAGGGATCGGGGAGACCCAGTACTTC.

This chain joins TRBV2 and TRBJ2-7, with a possible D match to TRBD2 (6 bases). Trimming stripped 7 bases from V and 1 base from J, with 11 bases between. The CDR3 length is 13 residues. The germline V gene has CDR1 SNHLY and CDR2 FYNNEI. The CDR3 sequence: CASKRDFSYEQYF. CDR3 DNA sequence: TGTGCCAGCAAGAGGGACTTTTCCTACGAGCAGTACTTC.

The chain has TRBV7-3 and TRBJ2-3; no clear D gene. Trimming took 5 bases from V and 6 from J, leaving 24 bases between them. Germline lookup yields CDR1 SGHTA and CDR2 FQGTGA. CDR3 length: 17 amino acids. The CDR3 is CASSKPGFLRGSDTQYF. CDR3 DNA sequence: TGTGCCAGCAGCAAACCCGGATTTCTACGCGGATCCGATACGCAGTATTTT.

The V gene is TRBV27, the J gene TRBJ2-1, with 8 bases aligning to TRBD2. The CDR3 has 17 amino acids. V was pared by 3 bases and J by 2 bases, with 9 bases of the junction left unmatched. Germline V gene data show CDR1 as MNHEY and CDR2 as SMNVEV (reference sequence). The CDR3 reads CASSFLAGGFPYNEQFF. The CDR3 region has the DNA TGTGCCAGCAGTTTCTTGGCGGGAGGTTTCCCCTACAATGAGCAGTTCTTC.

This chain links TRBV5-1 with TRBJ2-7; TRBD1 matches at 9 bases. The germline CDR1 and CDR2 sequences are SGHRS and YFSETQ. The junction had 11 bases not matched to a gene; V was cut back by 4 bases and J by 3 bases. The length of the CDR3 is 16 residues. The CDR3 nucleotides are TGCGCCAGCAGCCCCGGACAGGGGTTTACTTACTACGAGCAGTACTTC. It yields the protein CASSPGQGFTYYEQYF.

The rearrangement uses TRBV7-6 and TRBJ2-2; D is perhaps TRBD2 (5 bases). The V and J ends lost 5 bases and 5 bases respectively, with 15 bases between them. Per the germline V gene, CDR1 is SGHVS and CDR2 is FNYEAQ. The CDR3 extends over 15 amino acids. The CDR3 here is CASSLLGESTGELFF. In DNA form, the CDR3 reads TGTGCCAGCAGCCTTTTGGGAGAATCGACCGGGGAGCTGTTTTTT.

The chain recombines TRBV6-6 with TRBJ1-1; perhaps TRBD1 as D (5 bases). Trimming shortened V by 6 bases and J by 0 bases, and 11 bases separated the two germline ends. The CDR3 spans 14 residues. CDR1 is MNHNY and CDR2 is SVGAGI in the germline V gene (reference sequence). CDR3 sequence: CASRARVLNTEAFF. In DNA form, the CDR3 reads TGTGCCAGCAGAGCCAGGGTTTTGAACACTGAAGCTTTCTTT.

This clone was seen a handful of times. The rearrangement uses TRBV19 and TRBJ1-5; a weak D match, TRBD1 (5 bases). The length of the CDR3 is 13 residues. From germline, CDR1 is LNHDA and CDR2 SQIVND (reference sequence). Trimming cost V 2 bases and J 7 bases, with 9 bases left between them. The CDR3 is CASSIQGGQPQHF. The CDR3 nucleotides read TGTGCCAGTAGTATACAGGGAGGGCAGCCCCAGCATTTT. The complete variable domain, with remaining parts taken from reference TRBV19 and TRBJ1-5, reads DGGITQSPKYLFRKEGQNVTLSCEQNLNHDAMYWYRQDPGQGLRLIYYSQIVNDFQKGDIAEGYSVSREKKESFPLTVTSAQKNPTAFYLCASSIQGGQPQHFGDGTRLSIL.

This chain links TRBV2 with TRBJ2-7, with 10 bases that match TRBD1. V gave up 5 bases and J gave up 4 bases; unmatched junction bases: 5. CDR1 SNHLY and CDR2 FYNNEI come from the germline V gene. The CDR3 loop spans 14 amino acids. Here the CDR3 reads CASSSQGQGYEQYF. In DNA, the CDR3 is TGTGCCAGCAGTTCTCAGGGACAGGGGTACGAGCAGTACTTC.

The J gene is TRBJ2-7, the V gene TRBV29-1; D could derive from TRBD1 or TRBD2 (5 bases each). Trimming removed 7 bases at V and 6 bases at J, with 19 bases between. The CDR3 loop spans 13 amino acids. Germline V gene lookup returns CDR1 SQVTM and CDR2 ANQGSEA. CDR3 region: CSAVQQAGSEQYF. CDR3 in DNA: TGCAGCGCCGTCCAACAGGCGGGTAGCGAGCAGTACTTC.

V usage is TRBV6-1 and J usage is TRBJ2-1, with D uncertain. In germline, CDR1 is MNHNS, CDR2 SASEGT. The CDR3 sequence is 13 residues long. With 3 bases removed from V and 8 bases from J, the gap between germline ends came to 11 bases. This CDR3 reads CASSDLKGDEQFF. The CDR3 region has the DNA TGTGCCAGCAGTGACTTAAAAGGCGATGAGCAGTTCTTC.

The J gene is TRBJ2-1, the V gene TRBV19, with D perhaps matching TRBD1 or TRBD2 (5 bases each). Trimming shortened V by 5 bases and J by 7 bases, and 15 bases separated the two germline ends. This CDR3 is built from 14 residues. Germline values: CDR1 LNHDA, CDR2 SQIVND (reference sequence). CDR3 residues: CASSPRDPDNEQFF. The CDR3 nucleotides read TGTGCCAGTAGTCCCCGGGACCCGGATAATGAGCAGTTCTTC.

With regard to this clone: This specimen includes other DNA sequences encoding the same CDR3. The chain uses TRBV10-2 and TRBJ1-2; D might be TRBD1 (5 bases). The CDR3 contains 13 residues. Trimming removed 0 bases at V and 5 bases at J, with 7 bases between. Looked up from germline, CDR1 is WSHSY and CDR2 is SAAADI. In DNA form, the CDR3 reads TGCGCCAGCAGTGAGTCTGGGGGGTATGGCTACACCTTC. As protein: CASSESGGYGYTF.

This chain links TRBV30 with TRBJ1-2; D may be TRBD1 (5 bases). V lost 0 bases to trimming and J lost 7 bases, with 12 bases between them. Germline V gene sequence: CDR1 GTSNPN, CDR2 SVGIG (reference sequence). CDR3 size: 13 residues. CDR3 DNA sequence: TGTGCCTGGAGTGTAGCCAGGGCGGGTGGCTACACCTTC. Its protein is CAWSVARAGGYTF.

This chain uses TRBV6-1 with TRBJ2-1, with 7 bases that match TRBD1. The CDR3 is 15 amino acids. Germline CDR1 reads MNHNS; CDR2 reads SASEGT. Unmatched junction bases numbered 5, after V lost 6 bases and J lost 0 bases. CDR3 DNA: TGTGCCAGCAGATTAGACAGGGCCTCCTACAATGAGCAGTTCTTC. It translates to CASRLDRASYNEQFF.

The rearrangement links TRBV5-4 to TRBJ2-4; 11 bases agree with TRBD1. Trimming cost V 4 bases and J 6 bases; bases outside gene matches: 6. CDR3 length: 15 amino acids. The germline V gene encodes CDR1 SGHNT and CDR2 YYREEE (reference sequence). The CDR3 loop is CASSTDRGQVNIQYF. CDR3 DNA: TGTGCCAGCAGCACGGACAGGGGGCAAGTAAACATTCAGTACTTC.

The chain has TRBV6-1 and TRBJ1-5, with TRBD1 identical over 7 bases. Trimming removed 10 bases from V and 6 bases from J; junction bases left unmatched: 12. CDR3 length equals 14 residues. The germline V gene has CDR1 MNHNS and CDR2 SASEGT. The CDR3 DNA is TGTGCCACCTTAGGACAGGAGAGGCCTCAGCCCCAGCATTTT. Protein product: CATLGQERPQPQHF.

V usage is TRBV7-2 and J usage is TRBJ2-1; possible D gene TRBD2, 5 bases. In germline, CDR1 is SGHTA, CDR2 FQGNSA. Trimming left V 5 bases short and J 8 bases short, with 13 bases between. The CDR3 totals 13 residues. The CDR3 is CASSPGAADEQFF. CDR3 nucleotides: TGTGCCAGCAGCCCGGGCGCAGCGGATGAGCAGTTCTTC.

This clone ranks as medium-sized. The CDR3 DNA sequence: TGTGCCAGCAGTTTATCTCTCGGGTACGAGCAGTACTTC. This translates into CASSLSLGYEQYF. The chain is built from TRBV27 and TRBJ2-7; no reliable D call. The CDR3 is made up of 13 amino acids. CDR1 MNHEY and CDR2 SMNVEV come from the germline V gene (reference sequence). V lost 0 bases to trimming and J lost 4 bases, with 7 bases between them.

This chain links TRBV7-9 with TRBJ2-7, with D maybe TRBD2 (6 bases). The CDR3 has 15 residues. CDR1 and CDR2 (germline): SEHNR, FQNEAQ (reference sequence). V was shortened by 8 bases and J by 0 bases, with 17 bases between the two germline ends. The CDR3 sequence: CASLMLGLDSYEQYF. The CDR3 DNA follows: TGTGCCAGCCTAATGCTGGGACTGGACTCCTACGAGCAGTACTTC. The full variable domain, in which reference TRBV7-9 and TRBJ2-7 provide the parts outside the CDR3, is DTGVSQNPRHKITKRGQNVTFRCDPISEHNRLYWYRQTLGQGPEFLTYFQNEAQLEKSRLLSDRFSAERPKGSFSTLEIQRTEQGDSAMYLCASLMLGLDSYEQYFGPGTRLTVT.

Written as DNA, the CDR3 is TGTGCCAGCAGCGCCCCCGGGACAGGGGAAGAGACCCAGTACTTC. Translated: CASSAPGTGEETQYF. The J gene is TRBJ2-5, the V gene TRBV7-3, with 10 bases aligning to TRBD1. V gave up 5 bases and J gave up 3 bases; unmatched junction bases: 6. Germline V gene sequence: CDR1 SGHTA, CDR2 FQGTGA. The CDR3 is 15 residues long.

This clone was seen more than once but under ten times. J is TRBJ2-7 and V is TRBV7-2; the D gene could be TRBD1 or TRBD2 (5 bases each). CDR1 is SGHTA and CDR2 is FQGNSA in the germline V gene. V was cut by 7 bases and J by 5 bases, with 21 bases left in between. This CDR3 is built from 15 residues. As DNA, the CDR3 is TGTGCCAGCATCGAACTGGTTTCAGGGAGCAACGAGCAGTACTTC. Translated: CASIELVSGSNEQYF.

J is TRBJ2-2 and V is TRBV27; D possibly corresponds to TRBD1 (6 bases). The V end lost 3 bases, the J end lost 5 bases, and 10 bases lay between the germline ends. This CDR3 comprises 14 residues. CDR1 is MNHEY and CDR2 is SMNVEV in the germline V gene (reference sequence). The chain's CDR3 is CASSLATGTGELFF. The DNA for the CDR3 is TGTGCCAGCAGTTTGGCTACAGGGACCGGGGAGCTGTTTTTT.

This clone was detected once. The chain is built from TRBV5-4 and TRBJ1-3, with D perhaps matching TRBD1 (6 bases). Trimming removed 4 bases at V and 0 bases at J, with 17 bases between. CDR1 is SGHNT, CDR2 YYREEE, per germline (reference sequence). CDR3 length: 17 residues. The CDR3 DNA sequence: TGTGCCAGCAGCCAAGTTGGGGGAGGGGGCTCTGGAAACACCATATATTTT. This codes for CASSQVGGGGSGNTIYF.

The gene calls are TRBV10-2 and TRBJ1-3; 7 bases agree with TRBD1. Per germline, CDR1 WSHSY and CDR2 SAAADI. The V gene end was trimmed by 7 bases and the J gene end by 3 bases; junction bases not matched to a gene: 6. CDR3 length equals 14 residues. Here the CDR3 DNA reads TGCGCCAGCACTAGGGGGCTGGATGGAAACACCATATATTTT. This sequence encodes CASTRGLDGNTIYF.

The J gene is TRBJ2-7, the V gene TRBV2, with TRBD1 matching over 10 bases. V lost 6 bases and J lost 7; bases outside the gene matches: 6. Germline CDR1 is SNHLY and CDR2 is FYNNEI. The length of the CDR3 is 13 residues. The CDR3 protein is CASSPGTGVEQYF. In nucleotides, the CDR3 is TGTGCCAGCAGCCCCGGGACAGGGGTTGAGCAGTACTTC.

This clone was observed a few times. The chain recombines TRBV28 with TRBJ2-3; TRBD2 agrees at 10 bases. V lost 6 bases to trimming and J lost 7 bases; unmatched junction nucleotides: 10. The germline V gene encodes CDR1 MDHEN and CDR2 SYDVKM. The CDR3 is 15 residues long. The DNA for the CDR3 is TGTGCCAGCAGAAGAGCGGGAGGGGGTGAAAATACGCAGTATTTT. It codes for CASRRAGGGENTQYF.

This clone came up a few times. The chain uses TRBV27 and TRBJ2-5; D unresolved. CDR1 and CDR2 from the germline V gene are MNHEY and SMNVEV (reference sequence). The CDR3 loop spans 15 amino acids. The V end was cut by 2 bases, the J end by 6 bases, with 16 bases between. The CDR3 sequence is CASSLKDPRTQTQYF. In DNA, the CDR3 is TGTGCCAGCAGTTTAAAGGACCCAAGAACGCAGACCCAGTACTTC.